This T cell receptor (beta chain) was retrieved from a study of T cells in Graves' hyperthyroidism and ophthalmopathy. Newly diagnosed hyperthyroidism patients aged 18 to 65 years had disease lasting under 2 months. The V and J ends lost 4 bases and 7 bases, in that order; junction bases with no gene match: 6. This CDR3 spans 15 amino acids. The germline gives CDR1 LNHDA, CDR2 SQIVND (reference sequence). Regions amplified from RNA transcripts were the TCR beta CDR3 regions. With the HTBI primer set, the TCR CDR3 went through a first round of RT-PCR. Each CDR3 protein is one row after TCRdb ran MiXCR on the multiplex PCR reads. Found here are over 700,000 distinct CDR3 sequences, around a sixth of them singletons; the top ten hold roughly 17%.

The rearrangement uses TRBV19 and TRBJ2-1, with TRBD2 matching over 11 bases. The sample taken for sequencing was blood. The TCR sequence derives from a woman aged 50 to 65 with Graves' hyperthyroidism that later progressed to Graves' ophthalmopathy. The CDR3 sequence is CASSNSGRGSNEQFF. CDR3 bases: TGTGCCAGTAGTAATAGCGGGAGGGGTTCAAATGAGCAGTTCTTC. The full variable domain, rest sourced from reference TRBV19 and TRBJ2-1, is DGGITQSPKYLFRKEGQNVTLSCEQNLNHDAMYWYRQDPGQGLRLIYYSQIVNDFQKGDIAEGYSVSREKKESFPLTVTSAQKNPTAFYLCASSNSGRGSNEQFFGPGTRLTVL.